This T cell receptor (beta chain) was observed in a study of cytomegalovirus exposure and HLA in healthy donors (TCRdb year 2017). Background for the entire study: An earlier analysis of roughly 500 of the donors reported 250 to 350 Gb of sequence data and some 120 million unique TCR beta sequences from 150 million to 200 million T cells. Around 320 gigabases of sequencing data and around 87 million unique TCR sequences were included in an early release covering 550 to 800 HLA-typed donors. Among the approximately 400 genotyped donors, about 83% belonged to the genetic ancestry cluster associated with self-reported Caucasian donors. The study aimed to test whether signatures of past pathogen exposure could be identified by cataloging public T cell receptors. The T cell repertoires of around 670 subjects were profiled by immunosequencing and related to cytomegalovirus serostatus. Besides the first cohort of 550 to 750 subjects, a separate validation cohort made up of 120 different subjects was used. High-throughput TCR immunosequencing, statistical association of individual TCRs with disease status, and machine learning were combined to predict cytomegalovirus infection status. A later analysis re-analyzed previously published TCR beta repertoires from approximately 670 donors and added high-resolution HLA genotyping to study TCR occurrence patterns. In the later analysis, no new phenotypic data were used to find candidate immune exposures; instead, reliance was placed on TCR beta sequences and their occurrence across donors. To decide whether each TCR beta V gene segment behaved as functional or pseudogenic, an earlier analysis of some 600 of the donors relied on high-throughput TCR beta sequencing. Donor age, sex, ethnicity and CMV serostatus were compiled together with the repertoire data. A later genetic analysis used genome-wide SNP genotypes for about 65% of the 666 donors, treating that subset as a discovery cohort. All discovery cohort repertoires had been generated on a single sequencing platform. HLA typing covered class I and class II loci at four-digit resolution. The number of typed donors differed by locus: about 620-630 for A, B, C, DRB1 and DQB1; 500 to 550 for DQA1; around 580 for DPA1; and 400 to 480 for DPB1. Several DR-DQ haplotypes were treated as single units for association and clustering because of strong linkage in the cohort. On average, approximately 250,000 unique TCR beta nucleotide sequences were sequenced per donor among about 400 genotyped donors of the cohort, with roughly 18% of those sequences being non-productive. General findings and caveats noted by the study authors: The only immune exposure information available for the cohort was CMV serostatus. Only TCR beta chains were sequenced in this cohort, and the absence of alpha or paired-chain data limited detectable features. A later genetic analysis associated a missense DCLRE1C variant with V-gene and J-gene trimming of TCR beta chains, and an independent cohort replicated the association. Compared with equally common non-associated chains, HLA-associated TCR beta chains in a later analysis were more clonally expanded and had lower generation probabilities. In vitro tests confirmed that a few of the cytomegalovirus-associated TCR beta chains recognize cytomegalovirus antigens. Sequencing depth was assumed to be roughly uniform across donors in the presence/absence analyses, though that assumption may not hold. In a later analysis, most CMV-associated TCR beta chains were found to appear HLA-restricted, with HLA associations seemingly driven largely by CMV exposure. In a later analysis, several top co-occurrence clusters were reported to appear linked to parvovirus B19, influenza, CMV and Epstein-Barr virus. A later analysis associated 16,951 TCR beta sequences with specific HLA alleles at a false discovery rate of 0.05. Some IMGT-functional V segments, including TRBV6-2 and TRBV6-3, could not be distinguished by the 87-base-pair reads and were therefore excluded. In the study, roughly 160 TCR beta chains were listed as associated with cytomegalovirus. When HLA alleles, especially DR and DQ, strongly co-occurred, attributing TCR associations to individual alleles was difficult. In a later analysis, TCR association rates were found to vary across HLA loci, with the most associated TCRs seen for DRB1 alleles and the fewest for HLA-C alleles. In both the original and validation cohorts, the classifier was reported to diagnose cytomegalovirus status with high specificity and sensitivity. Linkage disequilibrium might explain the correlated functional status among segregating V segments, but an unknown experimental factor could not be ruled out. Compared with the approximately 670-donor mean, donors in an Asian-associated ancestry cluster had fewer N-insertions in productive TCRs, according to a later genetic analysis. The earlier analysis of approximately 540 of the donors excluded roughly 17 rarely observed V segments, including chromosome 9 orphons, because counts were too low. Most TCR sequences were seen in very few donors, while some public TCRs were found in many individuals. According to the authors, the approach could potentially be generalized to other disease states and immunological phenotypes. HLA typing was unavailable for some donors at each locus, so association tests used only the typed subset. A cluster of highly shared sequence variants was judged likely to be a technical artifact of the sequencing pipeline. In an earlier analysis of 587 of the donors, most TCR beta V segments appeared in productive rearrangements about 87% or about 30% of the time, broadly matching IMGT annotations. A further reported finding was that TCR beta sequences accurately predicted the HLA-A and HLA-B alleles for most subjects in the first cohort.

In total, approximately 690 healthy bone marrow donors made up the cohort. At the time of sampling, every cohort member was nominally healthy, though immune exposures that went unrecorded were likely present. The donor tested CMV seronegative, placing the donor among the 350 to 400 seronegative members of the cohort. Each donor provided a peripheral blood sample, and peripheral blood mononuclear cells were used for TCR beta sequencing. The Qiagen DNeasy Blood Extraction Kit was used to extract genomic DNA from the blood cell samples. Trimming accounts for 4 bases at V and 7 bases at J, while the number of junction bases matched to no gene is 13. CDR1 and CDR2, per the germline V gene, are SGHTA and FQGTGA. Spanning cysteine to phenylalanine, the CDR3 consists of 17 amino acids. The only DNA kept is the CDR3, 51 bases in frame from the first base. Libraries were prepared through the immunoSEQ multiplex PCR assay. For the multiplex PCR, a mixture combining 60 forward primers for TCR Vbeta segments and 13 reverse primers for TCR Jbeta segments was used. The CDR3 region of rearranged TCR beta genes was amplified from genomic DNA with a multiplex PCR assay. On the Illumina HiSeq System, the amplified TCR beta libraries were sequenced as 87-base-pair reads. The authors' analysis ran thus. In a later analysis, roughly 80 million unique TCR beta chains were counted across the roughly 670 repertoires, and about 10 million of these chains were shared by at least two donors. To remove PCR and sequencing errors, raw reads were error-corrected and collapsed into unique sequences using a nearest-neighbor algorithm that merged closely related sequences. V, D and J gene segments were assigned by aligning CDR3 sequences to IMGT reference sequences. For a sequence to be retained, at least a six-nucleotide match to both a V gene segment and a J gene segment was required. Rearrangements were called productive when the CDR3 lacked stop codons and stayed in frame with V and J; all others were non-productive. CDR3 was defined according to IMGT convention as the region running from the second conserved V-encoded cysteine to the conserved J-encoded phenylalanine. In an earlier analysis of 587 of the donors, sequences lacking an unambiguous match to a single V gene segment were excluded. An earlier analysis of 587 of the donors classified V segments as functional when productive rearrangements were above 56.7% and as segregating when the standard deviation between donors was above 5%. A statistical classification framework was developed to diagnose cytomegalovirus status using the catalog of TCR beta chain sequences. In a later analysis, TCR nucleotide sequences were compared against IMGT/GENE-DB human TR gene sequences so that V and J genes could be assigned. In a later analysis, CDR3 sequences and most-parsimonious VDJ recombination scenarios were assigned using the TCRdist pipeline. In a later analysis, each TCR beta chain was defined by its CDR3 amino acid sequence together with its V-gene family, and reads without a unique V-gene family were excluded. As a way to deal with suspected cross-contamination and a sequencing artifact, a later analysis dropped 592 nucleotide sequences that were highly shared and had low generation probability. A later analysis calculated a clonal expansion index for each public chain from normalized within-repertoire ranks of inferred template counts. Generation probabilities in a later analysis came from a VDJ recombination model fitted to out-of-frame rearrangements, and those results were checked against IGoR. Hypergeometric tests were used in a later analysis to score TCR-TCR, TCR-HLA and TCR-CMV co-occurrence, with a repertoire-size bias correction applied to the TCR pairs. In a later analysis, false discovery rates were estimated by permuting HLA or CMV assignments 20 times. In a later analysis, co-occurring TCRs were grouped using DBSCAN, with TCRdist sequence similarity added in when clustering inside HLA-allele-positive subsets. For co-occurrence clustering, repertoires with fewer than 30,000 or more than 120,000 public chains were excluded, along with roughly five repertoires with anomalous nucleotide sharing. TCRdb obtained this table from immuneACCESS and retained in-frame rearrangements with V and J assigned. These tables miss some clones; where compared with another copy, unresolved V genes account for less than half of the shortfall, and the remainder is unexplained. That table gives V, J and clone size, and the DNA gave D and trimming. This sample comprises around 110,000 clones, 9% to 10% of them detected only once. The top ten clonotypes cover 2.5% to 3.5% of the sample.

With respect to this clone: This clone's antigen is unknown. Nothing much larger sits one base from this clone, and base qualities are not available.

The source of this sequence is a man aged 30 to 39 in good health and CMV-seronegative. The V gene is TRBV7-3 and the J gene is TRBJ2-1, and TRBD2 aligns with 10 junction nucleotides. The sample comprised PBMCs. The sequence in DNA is TGTGCCAGCAGCTCCCCGATCGAGCGGGAGGGCCGGAATGAGCAGTTCTTC. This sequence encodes CASSSPIEREGRNEQFF.